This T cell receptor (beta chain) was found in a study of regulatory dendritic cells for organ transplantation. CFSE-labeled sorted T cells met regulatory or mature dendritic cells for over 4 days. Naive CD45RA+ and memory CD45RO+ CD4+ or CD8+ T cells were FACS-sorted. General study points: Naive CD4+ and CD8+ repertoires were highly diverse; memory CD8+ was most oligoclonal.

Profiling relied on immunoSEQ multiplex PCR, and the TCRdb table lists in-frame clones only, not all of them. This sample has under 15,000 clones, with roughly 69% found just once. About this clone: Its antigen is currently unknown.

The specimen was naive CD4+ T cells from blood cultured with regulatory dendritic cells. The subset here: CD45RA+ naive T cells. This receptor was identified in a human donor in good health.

The CDR3 here is CASSSVSTANYGYTF. CDR3 DNA sequence: TGTGCCAGCAGCTCGGTATCGACAGCTAACTATGGCTACACCTTC. V is TRBV11-1 and J is TRBJ1-2; D is possibly TRBD1 (5 bases). Germline CDR1 and CDR2: SGHAT and FQDESV (reference sequence). This CDR3 region has 15 residues. The V and J ends lost 4 bases and 0 bases respectively, with 12 bases between them.